This T cell receptor (beta chain) originates from a study of tumour-infiltrating T cells in Burkitt lymphoma. This table comes from immunoSEQ multiplex PCR, and its TCRdb copy is limited to in-frame clones, with some not included. The sample carries 7,500 to 8,500 clones, 73% recorded once. The sequencing sample was made of tumor tissue. The clonotype comes from a human donor with diffuse large B-cell lymphoma.

CDR3 in DNA: TGTGCCATCGGGTTGATGGACAGGGGGGCCGAGCAGTACTTC. Protein product: CAIGLMDRGAEQYF. J is TRBJ2-7 and V is TRBV10-3; the match to TRBD1 covers 10 bases. Germline assignment: CDR1 ENHRY and CDR2 SYGVKD. Trimming took 8 bases from V and 6 from J; bases not matched to a gene: 10. The length of the CDR3 is 14 residues.